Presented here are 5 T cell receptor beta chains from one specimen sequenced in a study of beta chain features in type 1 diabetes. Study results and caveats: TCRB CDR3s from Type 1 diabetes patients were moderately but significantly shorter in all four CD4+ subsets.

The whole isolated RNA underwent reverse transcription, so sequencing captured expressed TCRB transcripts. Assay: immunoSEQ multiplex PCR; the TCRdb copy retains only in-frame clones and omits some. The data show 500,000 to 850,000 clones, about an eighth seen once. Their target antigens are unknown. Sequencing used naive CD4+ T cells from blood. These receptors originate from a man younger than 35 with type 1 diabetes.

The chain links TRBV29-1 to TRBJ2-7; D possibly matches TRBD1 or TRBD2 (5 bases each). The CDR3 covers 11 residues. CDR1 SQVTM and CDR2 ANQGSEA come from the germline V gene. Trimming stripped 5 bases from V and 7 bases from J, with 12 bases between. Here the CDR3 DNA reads TGCAGCGTTACGGGGCCTCTTGAGCAGTACTTC. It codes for CSVTGPLEQYF.

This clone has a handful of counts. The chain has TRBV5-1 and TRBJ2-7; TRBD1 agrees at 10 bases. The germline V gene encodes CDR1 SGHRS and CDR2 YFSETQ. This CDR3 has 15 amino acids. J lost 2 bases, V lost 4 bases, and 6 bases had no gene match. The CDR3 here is CASSPRTGGTYEQYF. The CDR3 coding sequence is TGCGCCAGCAGCCCACGGACAGGGGGAACCTACGAGCAGTACTTC.

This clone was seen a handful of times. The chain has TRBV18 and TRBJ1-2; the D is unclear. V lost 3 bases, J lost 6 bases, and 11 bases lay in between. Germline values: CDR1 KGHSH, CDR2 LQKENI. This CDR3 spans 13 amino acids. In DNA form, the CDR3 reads TGTGCCAGCTCACCCCAAGGCCCAGATGGCTACACCTTC. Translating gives CASSPQGPDGYTF.

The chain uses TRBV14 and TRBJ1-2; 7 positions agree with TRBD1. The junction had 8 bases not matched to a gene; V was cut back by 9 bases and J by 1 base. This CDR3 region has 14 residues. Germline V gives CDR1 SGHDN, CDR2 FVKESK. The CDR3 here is CASYRDSNNYGYTF. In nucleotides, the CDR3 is TGTGCCAGTTACCGGGACAGCAATAACTATGGCTACACCTTC. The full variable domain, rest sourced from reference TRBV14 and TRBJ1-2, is EAGVTQFPSHSVIEKGQTVTLRCDPISGHDNLYWYRRVMGKEIKFLLHFVKESKQDESGMPNNRFLAERTGGTYSTLKVQPAELEDSGVYFCASYRDSNNYGYTFGSGTRLTVV.

CDR3 amino acids: CASSYSVGQDTQYF. The CDR3 bases are TGTGCCAGCAGTTACTCGGTGGGGCAAGATACGCAGTATTTT. V and J are TRBV6-6 and TRBJ2-3; D perhaps matches TRBD1 (5 bases). Trimming cost V 0 bases and J 5 bases, with 9 bases left between them. This CDR3 has 14 residues. Germline loops: CDR1 MNHNY, CDR2 SVGAGI (reference sequence).